Below are 15 T cell receptor beta chains sequenced from a single sample in a study of T cell changes during pregnancy in multiple sclerosis. Clones were sequenced by immunoSEQ multiplex PCR, and TCRdb holds only the in-frame ones, with some missing. The sample contains about 67,000 clones, 90% of which appear only once. This material consisted of peripheral blood, taken in the third trimester of pregnancy. These TCRs come from a female donor with multiple sclerosis, enrolled in a pregnancy study.

The chain uses TRBV6-5 and TRBJ1-5; D ambiguous. CDR3 length: 13 residues. Between the trimmed V and J ends, which lost 2 bases and 9 bases, there was a span of 11 bases. CDR1 and CDR2 from the germline V gene are MNHEY and SVGAGI. The CDR3 DNA reads as TGTGCCAGCAGTTACGGCCCCGGGAGGCCCCAGCATTTT. This sequence encodes CASSYGPGRPQHF.

The genes are TRBV4-2 and TRBJ2-1, with D unresolved. The CDR3 runs 18 residues. The V end lost 0 bases, the J end lost 0 bases, and 15 bases lay between the germline ends. Germline loops: CDR1 LGHNA, CDR2 YNFKEQ. The CDR3 region has the DNA TGTGCCAGCAGCCAAGATTATGGAGCGATCAGCTCCTACAATGAGCAGTTCTTC. Its protein product is CASSQDYGAISSYNEQFF.

The count of this clone is one. CDR3 in DNA: TGTGCCAGTTCTTTAACCTGGCAGTCCACCTACGAGCAGTACTTC. Its translation: CASSLTWQSTYEQYF. The rearrangement links TRBV27 to TRBJ2-7; D gene ambiguous. With 9 bases removed from V and 2 bases from J, the gap between germline ends came to 20 bases. This CDR3 has 15 residues. Germline V lookup: CDR1 MNHEY, CDR2 SMNVEV (reference sequence).

This clone was detected only once. The V gene is TRBV29-1, the J gene TRBJ2-2, with D tentatively TRBD2 (6 bases). Looked up from germline, CDR1 is SQVTM and CDR2 is ANQGSEA. The ends were cut back, 7 bases at V and 0 bases at J, with 9 bases in the middle. This CDR3 has 13 amino acids. The CDR3 is CSAGTSNTGELFF. DNA for the CDR3: TGCAGCGCCGGGACTTCGAACACCGGGGAGCTGTTTTTT.

This chain uses TRBV7-9 with TRBJ2-2; weak D call: TRBD2 (6 bases). V lost 3 bases and J 2 bases, leaving 16 bases between the germline ends. CDR1 is SEHNR and CDR2 is FQNEAQ in the germline V gene (reference sequence). The CDR3 is made up of 17 amino acids. The CDR3 nucleotides read TGTGCCAGCAGCTTGCGGGGCTATGCGGGAAACACCGGGGAGCTGTTTTTT. Translated: CASSLRGYAGNTGELFF.

The chain combines TRBV2 with TRBJ2-2; D ambiguous. V lost 11 bases and J 3 bases, leaving 16 bases between the germline ends. The V gene's germline CDR1 is SNHLY and CDR2 FYNNEI. This CDR3 has 14 residues. DNA for the CDR3: TGTGCCCTTCTCCCCGGCAGGTACACCGGGGAGCTGTTTTTT. Its protein is CALLPGRYTGELFF.

The chain combines TRBV10-3 with TRBJ2-3, with 10 bases identical to TRBD2. Germline values: CDR1 ENHRY, CDR2 SYGVKD. J lost 1 base, V lost 0 bases, and 16 bases had no gene match. The CDR3 is made up of 21 amino acids. CDR3 in amino acids: CAISESLFPNKLAGRTDTQYF. The CDR3 coding sequence is TGTGCCATCAGTGAGTCCCTTTTTCCCAATAAACTAGCGGGGCGCACAGATACGCAGTATTTT.

The chain combines TRBV18 with TRBJ1-2; 9 bases map to TRBD1. This CDR3 is built from 14 residues. J was trimmed by 5 bases and V by 2 bases; bases with no gene match: 3. Germline V gives CDR1 KGHSH, CDR2 LQKENI. CDR3 in DNA: TGTGCCAGCTCACCAAGCGGACAGGGGTATGGCTACACCTTC. This sequence encodes CASSPSGQGYGYTF.

Only a few counts were recorded for this clone. CDR3 bases: TGTGCCAGCAGCCAAGATTCCCTCTATGGCTACACCTTC. Amino acid sequence: CASSQDSLYGYTF. This sequence joins TRBV14 and TRBJ1-2; D call uncertain. V was trimmed by 0 bases and J by 4 bases, leaving 6 bases between them. The CDR3 covers 13 residues. Germline CDR1 reads SGHDN; CDR2 reads FVKESK.

Remarks on this clone: At one of its ends the junction is not consistent with the germline gene, which may arise from a read error. The V and J genes are TRBV5-6 and TRBJ2-3, with 8 positions matching TRBD2. The CDR3 extends over 15 amino acids. Looked up from germline, CDR1 is SGHDT and CDR2 is YYEEEE. CDR3 sequence reads: CASSLYRGGTNTQYF. For the CDR3, the DNA is TGTGCCAGCAGCTTGTATCGGGGGGGCACAAATACGCAGTATTTT.

CDR3 residues: CASSTEPPNSEGTEAFF. As DNA, the CDR3 is TGTGCCAGCAGCACCGAACCTCCAAATTCCGAGGGCACTGAAGCTTTCTTT. The chain has TRBV7-9 and TRBJ1-1; D gene ambiguous. Germline CDR1 SEHNR, CDR2 FQNEAQ (reference sequence). The V end lost 5 bases, the J end lost 4 bases, and 23 bases lay between the germline ends. The CDR3 loop spans 17 amino acids.

The chain employs TRBV30 and TRBJ1-1; D possibly corresponds to TRBD1 (6 bases). The CDR3 runs to 14 residues. From germline, CDR1 is GTSNPN and CDR2 SVGIG (reference sequence). With 2 bases removed from V and 0 bases from J, the gap between germline ends came to 10 bases. The CDR3 region is CAWSLQGLNTEAFF. As DNA, the CDR3 is TGTGCCTGGAGTCTGCAGGGGCTGAACACTGAAGCTTTCTTT.

The chain carries TRBV11-2 and TRBJ1-1; the D is unclear. Germline lookup yields CDR1 SGHAT and CDR2 FQNNGV. Trimming left V 0 bases short and J 5 bases short, with 13 bases between. CDR3 size: 15 residues. CDR3 in DNA: TGTGCCAGCAGCTTAGATGGAGGGAGTAATACTGAAGCTTTCTTT. Protein: CASSLDGGSNTEAFF. Using reference TRBV11-2 and TRBJ1-1 for the parts outside the CDR3, the full variable domain is EAGVAQSPRYKIIEKRQSVAFWCNPISGHATLYWYQQILGQGPKLLIQFQNNGVVDDSQLPKDRFSAERLKGVDSTLKIQPAKLEDSAVYLCASSLDGGSNTEAFFGQGTRLTVV.

V gene TRBV6-5 combines with J gene TRBJ1-1; D remains ambiguous. The CDR3 spans 13 residues. V lost 5 bases and J 1 base, leaving 8 bases between the germline ends. Germline-derived CDR1 and CDR2 are MNHEY and SVGAGI. The CDR3 is CASSVTRNTEAFF. For the CDR3, the DNA is TGTGCCAGCAGTGTTACTAGGAACACTGAAGCTTTCTTT.

CDR3 in amino acids: CASSYWTGGSTEAFF. In DNA form, the CDR3 reads TGTGCCAGCAGTTACTGGACAGGGGGTAGCACTGAAGCTTTCTTT. V and J are TRBV27 and TRBJ1-1; TRBD1 agrees at 10 bases. CDR3 length equals 15 residues. Per germline, CDR1 MNHEY and CDR2 SMNVEV (reference sequence). V lost 4 bases and J lost 4; bases outside the gene matches: 6.